This TCR beta chain emerged from a study of tumor and adjacent non-tumor tissue in lung cancer. Study in general: Stage I to III disease affected ten to eleven men and about five women aged roughly 31 to 76.

A modified ARM-PCR protocol with three rounds of nested PCR amplified TCRbeta. In TCRdb, the multiplex PCR reads were re-called with MiXCR into one record per CDR3 protein. The sample gives around 70,000 distinct CDR3 sequences, around four fifths of which show up once; under 30% is in the top ten. V lost 6 bases and J lost 0, with 17 bases in between. This CDR3 region has 15 residues. Per the germline V gene, CDR1 is DFQATT and CDR2 is SNEGSKA (reference sequence). This sample's RNA came from whole unsorted tissue. Between August and November 2014, newly diagnosed, chemotherapy-naive lung cancer patients underwent thoracic surgery in China. Notes on this clonotype: This may arise from a read error, as a much more abundant clone is one base away.

The receptor was isolated from a man between 60 and 70 years old with non-small cell lung cancer. The V gene is TRBV20-1, the J gene TRBJ1-1; possibly TRBD1 for D (5 bases). The sample comprised lung tumor tissue. The CDR3: CSAYGVEGMNTEAFF. The CDR3 bases are TGCAGTGCCTACGGCGTCGAGGGGATGAACACTGAAGCTTTCTTT.